This T cell receptor beta chain was recorded in a study of CD8 T cells in Susac syndrome. Looked up from germline, CDR1 is MDHEN and CDR2 is SYDVKM. The CDR3 loop spans 13 amino acids. The V and J ends lost 5 bases and 3 bases, in that order; junction bases with no gene match: 1. RNA amounts of 0.5 to 1 ug underwent reverse transcription with random hexamers. The authors amplified TCR beta CDR3 across 54 Vbeta and 13 Jbeta using immunoSEQ multiplex PCR. From the immunoSEQ multiplex PCR reads, TCRdb called clonotypes with MiXCR, one entry per CDR3 protein. The data contain tens of thousands of distinct CDR3 sequences, roughly 94% of them singletons. Comments on this clonotype: Its antigen is unknown.

Study-wide points: In total CD8+ repertoires, approximately 15 Susac-specific public clones were found, and CD8+ TEMRA repertoires had a few.

The sequence was obtained from a human donor with Susac syndrome. This rearrangement joins TRBV28 to TRBJ2-5; 9 nucleotides line up with TRBD1. What was sequenced was CD8+ T cells from PBMCs. The DNA for the CDR3 is TGTGCCAGCAGTCGACAGGGGGAAGAGACCCAGTACTTC. Protein: CASSRQGEETQYF.